This T cell receptor (beta chain) was found in a study of vaccination and CD4 T cells after COVID-19. For the study at large: Post-COVID sampling occurred a median approximately 91 days after diagnosis (range 35 to 161). Timing of post-vaccine sample collection was a median approximately 79 days after dose two, with a range of 14 to 241.

CD4+ T cells that had been cultured provided DNA sequenced with the Oncomine TCR Beta short-read assay. TCRdb reprocessed the PCR reads with MiXCR, giving one entry per CDR3 protein. Of fewer than 25,000 distinct CDR3 sequences listed, 45% to 65% are singletons. The CDR3 has 13 amino acids. V lost 1 base and J lost 12; bases outside the gene matches: 8. The germline V gene has CDR1 SGHAT and CDR2 FQNNGV. Study conclusions and caveats: Convalescent patients' clones that were vaccine-specific were spike mono-reactive in 304 of 307 cases. The median proportion of reactive clones detected only post-vaccination in convalescent patients was roughly 90%.

Concerning this clonotype: Antigen specificity is unknown.

Stated treatment: approximately 11-day PBMC culture with coronavirus spike peptide pools or control peptides (ViraFEST assay). This TCR derives from a human donor who had recovered from COVID-19. Sequenced sample: CD4+ T cells from blood, cultured in vitro. The chain employs TRBV11-2 and TRBJ2-7; TRBD1 aligns across 8 bases. CDR3 protein: CASSLARGRALYF. In DNA form, the CDR3 reads TGTGCCAGCAGCTTAGCCAGGGGGCGGGCTCTGTACTTC.